The TCR beta chain under discussion was sequenced for a study of regulatory T cells in long-lasting Graves disease. Overall study: Graves' patients (newly diagnosed) had been on antithyroid drugs under 3 months.

Germline V gene sequence: CDR1 LGHNA, CDR2 YSLEER. This CDR3 region has 13 residues. Trimming left V 4 bases short and J 5 bases short, with 11 bases between. TCR beta libraries were built with iRepertoire HTBI primers and Arm-PCR of CDR3 regions. Authors' data handling: Among the samples, 60 to 75 TRBV and approximately 13 TRBJ segments were identified. TCRdb re-called the multiplex PCR reads through MiXCR, storing one row per CDR3 protein. The V and J calls were not made by the authors but by TCRdb's processing. Of a few hundred thousand distinct CDR3 sequences in the sample, 20% to 25% are singletons; the top ten hold 11% to 15%. Time point given: newly diagnosed GD, antithyroid drugs for less than 3 months. Following extraction of RNA from PBMCs, that RNA was used to make the TCR library. This clonotype appeared a few times.

Sequenced here: peripheral blood mononuclear cells (PBMCs), sampled at new diagnosis, from a patient treated with antithyroid drugs. The gene calls are TRBV4-3 and TRBJ2-5; D uncertain. This TCR was sampled from a female donor with Graves disease. The CDR3 region has the DNA TGCGCCAGCAGCCCAAGGTCTTCCGAGACCCAGTACTTC. Protein sequence: CASSPRSSETQYF.